Listed below are T cell receptor beta chains from one sample, sequenced in a study of OX40 agonist ivuxolimab in advanced cancers. Only in-frame clones appear in the TCRdb table, and some are missing; sequencing was by immunoSEQ multiplex PCR. In the table there are tens of thousands of clones, around 87% of which are singletons. Source: CD4+ or CD8+ T cells sorted from blood, taken in a trial of the OX40 agonist ivuxolimab. Receptor source: an adult with an advanced solid tumor such as melanoma, head and neck, liver or kidney cancer. Both conserved end residues are part of each CDR3. The D gene is left open where the match is weak. The listing skips clone size in some rows; elsewhere it reads once, few, many or a size class.

J	size	V	D	CDR3	DNA
TRBJ2-4	.	TRBV5-1	TRBD2	CASSWTSGGAKNIQYF	TGCGCCAGCAGTTGGACTAGCGGGGGGGCCAAAAACATTCAGTACTTC
TRBJ1-5	.	TRBV18	.	CASSPGENQPQHF	TGTGCCAGCTCACCGGGGGAGAATCAGCCCCAGCATTTT
TRBJ2-7	.	TRBV5-5	.	CASSLAVNSGSYEQYF	TGTGCCAGCAGCTTGGCGGTAAATAGCGGATCCTACGAGCAGTACTTC
TRBJ1-6	.	TRBV20-1	.	CSASSGTPLHF	TGCAGTGCTAGCTCGGGCACACCCCTCCACTTT
TRBJ1-2	.	TRBV4-3	TRBD1	CASSRGQGASYGYTF	TGCGCCAGCAGCCGTGGACAGGGGGCAAGCTATGGCTACACCTTC
TRBJ1-2	.	TRBV5-4	.	CASSLSGRTLYGYTF	TGTGCCAGCAGCTTGTCGGGCAGGACCCTCTATGGCTACACCTTC
TRBJ2-2	few	TRBV27	.	CASSPVSITGELFF	TGTGCCAGCAGCCCAGTTTCAATCACCGGGGAGCTGTTTTTT
TRBJ2-5	.	TRBV6-1	.	CASGGLSGTQYF	TGTGCCAGCGGGGGGCTTTCGGGGACCCAGTACTTC
TRBJ2-1	.	TRBV28	TRBD1	CASSKAGTGYNEQFF	TGTGCCAGCAGCAAGGCCGGGACAGGTTACAATGAGCAGTTCTTC
TRBJ2-1	.	TRBV7-3	.	CASSLQAGISRNEQFF	TGTGCCAGCAGCTTACAGGCGGGTATAAGTAGGAATGAGCAGTTCTTC
TRBJ1-5	.	TRBV7-6	.	CASSLGGRQPQHF	TGTGCCAGCAGCTTAGGGGGTCGACAGCCCCAGCATTTT
TRBJ2-4	.	TRBV11-2	.	CASSLQLRDRDIQYF	TGTGCCAGCAGCTTACAGTTACGGGACCGGGACATTCAGTACTTC
TRBJ2-3	.	TRBV4-1	.	CASSQERGRSDTQYF	TGCGCCAGCAGCCAAGAACGGGGTAGGTCAGATACGCAGTATTTT
TRBJ2-3	.	TRBV7-3	TRBD2	CASSRSGSKDAQYF	TGTGCCAGCAGTCGTAGCGGGAGCAAGGATGCGCAGTATTTT
TRBJ2-7	.	TRBV19	TRBD1	CASSPRDRRYEQYF	TGTGCCAGTAGTCCCCGGGACAGGCGCTACGAGCAGTACTTC
TRBJ1-2	.	TRBV7-2	.	CASSGYRSYGYTF	TGTGCCAGCAGCGGATACAGAAGCTATGGCTACACCTTC
TRBJ1-4	.	TRBV7-6	.	CASSLGPQKLATNEKLFF	TGTGCCAGCAGCTTAGGTCCACAGAAACTGGCAACTAATGAAAAACTGTTTTTT
TRBJ1-4	.	TRBV6-4	.	CASSDSNTGLLFF	TGTGCCAGCAGTGACTCGAACACGGGATTACTGTTTTTT
TRBJ1-3	.	TRBV29-1	.	CSVEEGRDTIYF	TGCAGCGTTGAAGAAGGGAGAGACACCATATATTTT
TRBJ2-7	.	TRBV7-8	.	CASSALGTSTYEQYF	TGTGCCAGCAGCGCTCTCGGGACGTCCACCTACGAGCAGTACTTC
TRBJ1-1	.	TRBV19	.	CASSIAQGTEAFF	TGTGCCAGTAGTATAGCCCAGGGCACTGAAGCTTTCTTT
TRBJ2-3	.	TRBV5-5	.	CASSFQRPSTDTQYF	TGTGCCAGCAGCTTTCAGCGCCCTAGCACAGATACGCAGTATTTT
TRBJ2-3	.	TRBV5-5	.	CASSLFPTGSSTSTDTQYF	TGTGCCAGCAGCTTGTTTCCGACAGGAAGTTCCACTAGCACAGATACGCAGTATTTT
TRBJ1-2	.	TRBV28	TRBD1	CASSPRGRGQIGYTF	TGTGCCAGCAGTCCCAGAGGAAGGGGGCAAATTGGCTACACCTTC
TRBJ1-3	.	TRBV28	.	CASSLAPGRNTIYF	TGTGCCAGCAGTTTAGCCCCAGGGAGGAACACCATATATTTT
TRBJ1-3	.	TRBV13	.	CASSLTPGTFGNTIYF	TGTGCCAGCAGTTTAACGCCCGGGACATTCGGAAACACCATATATTTT
TRBJ1-2	.	TRBV18	.	CASSQGSTANYGYTF	TGTGCCAGCTCACAGGGATCGACAGCGAACTATGGCTACACCTTC
TRBJ1-5	.	TRBV30	.	CAWSGNSNQPQHF	TGTGCCTGGAGTGGTAATAGCAATCAGCCCCAGCATTTT
TRBJ2-5	.	TRBV5-1	.	CASSPPTGLGQSAQYF	TGCGCCAGCAGCCCACCGACAGGTTTGGGGCAGTCGGCCCAGTACTTC
TRBJ1-2	.	TRBV19	.	CASSITGQSGYTF	TGTGCCAGTAGTATCACAGGCCAAAGTGGCTACACCTTC